Listed below are T cell receptor beta chains from one sample, sequenced in a study of blood T cell repertoires in COVID-19. The method was immunoSEQ multiplex PCR; TCRdb's version includes in-frame clones alone and lacks a portion of them. Among roughly 62,000 clones listed, approximately 82% were seen once. The sequenced sample consisted of peripheral blood. All receptors derive from a man between 60 and 75 years old with acute or convalescent COVID-19. Each CDR3 is given with its conserved first and last residue. The order of the fields is V gene, J gene, CDR3 protein.

TRBV2	TRBJ2-4	CASSEERQGAKNIQYF
TRBV5-5	TRBJ2-1	CASTLDPTNNEQFF
TRBV7-2	TRBJ2-1	CASSLDRGAGYEQFF
TRBV5-4	TRBJ2-7	CASSLEGTGTEQYF
TRBV5-8	TRBJ1-1	CASSLGGGTEAFF
TRBV7-2	TRBJ1-6	CASSSRGSASPLHF
TRBV7-9	TRBJ2-3	CASSRLRQNTDTQYF
TRBV18	TRBJ1-6	CASSAFKMSSYNSPLHF
TRBV7-9	TRBJ1-1	CAASGLDTEAFF
TRBV6-5	TRBJ2-3	CASSLKGGGTDTQYF
TRBV9	TRBJ1-5	CASSVGFEYQPQHF
TRBV2	TRBJ1-1	CASSDGSGFEAFF
TRBV6-6	TRBJ2-6	CASTPTGNDGANVLTF
TRBV7-9	TRBJ1-2	CASSLGQGARANYGYTF
TRBV2	TRBJ1-6	CASRDGQSSYNSPLHF
TRBV6-6	TRBJ1-5	CASRTPQEPQHF
TRBV7-6	TRBJ2-5	CASSLAHNRGETQYF
TRBV5-8	TRBJ1-4	CASSFPLHSPEKLFF
TRBV5-1	TRBJ1-4	CASSSGTGGEKLFF
TRBV4-1	TRBJ2-5	CASSQSLGVYQETQYF
TRBV6-1	TRBJ1-4	CASSETRTGFEKLFF
TRBV11-2	TRBJ2-6	CASSSVLRGRETGANVLTF
TRBV7-7	TRBJ1-3	CASSNGFGNTIYF
TRBV27	TRBJ2-3	CASSLKGTHTQYF
TRBV7-9	TRBJ1-1	CASSLDGTPAFF
TRBV7-2	TRBJ2-1	CASSLPSGGYNEQFF
TRBV5-6	TRBJ2-1	CASSLEQGKANEQFF
TRBV24-1	TRBJ1-5	CATSADTGNQPQHF
TRBV18	TRBJ2-3	CASSPPAQPDTQYF
TRBV18	TRBJ2-5	CASSPVGGQETQYF
TRBV9	TRBJ1-5	CAKKTGHF
TRBV5-1	TRBJ1-3	CASSSGTGSGNTIYF
TRBV10-3	TRBJ1-2	CATESSLSDFYGYTF
TRBV4-1	TRBJ1-2	CASSLLQGANYGYTF
TRBV10-2	TRBJ1-1	CASSEGTAWTEAFF
TRBV30	TRBJ1-2	CAWSETGVWTLLHYGYTF
TRBV19	TRBJ1-2	CASSIWDRRGDGYTF
TRBV5-5	TRBJ2-7	CASSLADSPFPYEQYF
TRBV9	TRBJ2-2	CASSVDAGGGTGELFF
TRBV19	TRBJ1-5	CASSGPGKQPQHF